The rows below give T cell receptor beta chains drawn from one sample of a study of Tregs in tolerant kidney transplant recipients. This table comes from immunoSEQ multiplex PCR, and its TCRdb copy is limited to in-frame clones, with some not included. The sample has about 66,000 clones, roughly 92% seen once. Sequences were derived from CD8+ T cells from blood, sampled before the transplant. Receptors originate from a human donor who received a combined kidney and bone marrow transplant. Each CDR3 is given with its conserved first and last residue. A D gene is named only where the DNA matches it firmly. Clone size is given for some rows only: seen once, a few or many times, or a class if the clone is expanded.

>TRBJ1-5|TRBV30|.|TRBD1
CAWSRGTGANQPQHF
TGTGCCTGGAGTAGAGGGACAGGGGCCAATCAGCCCCAGCATTTT
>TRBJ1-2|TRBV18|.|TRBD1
CASSRNPGGADGYTF
TGTGCCAGCTCACGAAACCCAGGGGGCGCCGATGGCTACACCTTC
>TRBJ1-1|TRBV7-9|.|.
CASRTGAGEAFF
TGTGCCAGCAGGACAGGCGCGGGTGAAGCTTTCTTT
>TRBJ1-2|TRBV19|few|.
CASSAGLGYTF
TGTGCCAGTAGTGCGGGACTTGGCTACACCTTC
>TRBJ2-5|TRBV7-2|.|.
CALGPGYQETQYF
TGTGCCCTGGGGCCGGGTTACCAAGAGACCCAGTACTTC
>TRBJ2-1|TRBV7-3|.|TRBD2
CASSPMLAGIYNEQFF
TGTGCCAGCAGCCCGATGCTAGCGGGAATATACAATGAGCAGTTCTTC
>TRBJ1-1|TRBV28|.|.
CASSSSISSARLEAFF
TGTGCCAGCAGTTCGTCCATTTCTAGCGCCCGACTAGAAGCTTTCTTT
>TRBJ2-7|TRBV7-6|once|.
CASSPELDNYEQYF
TGTGCCAGCAGCCCCGAGTTGGACAACTACGAGCAGTACTTC
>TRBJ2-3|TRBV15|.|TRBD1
CATSRKPGQGGFSDTQYF
TGTGCCACCAGCAGAAAACCGGGACAGGGAGGATTTTCAGATACGCAGTATTTT
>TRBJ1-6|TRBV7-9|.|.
CASSLEAGVYNSPLHF
TGTGCCAGCAGCTTAGAAGCGGGGGTCTATAATTCCCCCCTCCACTTT
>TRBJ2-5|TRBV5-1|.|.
CASSTGQGGVETQYF
TGCGCCAGCAGCACCGGACAGGGAGGGGTAGAGACCCAGTACTTC
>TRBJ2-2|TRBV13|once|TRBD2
CASSLRARGAGELFF
TGTGCCAGCAGCTTGAGGGCGCGGGGGGCCGGGGAGCTGTTTTTT
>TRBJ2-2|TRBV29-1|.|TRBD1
CSVVGVTGGTGELFF
TGCAGCGTCGTCGGGGTTACAGGGGGCACCGGGGAGCTGTTTTTT
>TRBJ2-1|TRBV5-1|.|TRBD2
CASSFSGRNNEQFF
TGCGCCAGCAGCTTTAGCGGGAGAAACAATGAGCAGTTCTTC
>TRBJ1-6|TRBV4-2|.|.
CASSQAHHTNSPLHF
TGTGCCAGCAGCCAAGCACACCACACGAATTCACCCCTCCACTTT
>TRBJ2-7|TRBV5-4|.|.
CASSSGDTLSYEQYF
TGTGCCAGCAGCTCCGGGGACACATTATCCTACGAGCAGTACTTC
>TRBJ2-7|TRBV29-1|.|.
CSVAPGSYEQYF
TGCAGCGTTGCTCCGGGCTCCTACGAGCAGTACTTC
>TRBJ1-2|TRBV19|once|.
CASSPGGLNYGYTF
TGTGCCAGTTCCCCCGGGGGATTAAACTATGGCTACACCTTC
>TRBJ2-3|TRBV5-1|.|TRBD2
CASSLHASGSTDTQYF
TGCGCCAGCAGCTTGCACGCTAGCGGCAGCACAGATACGCAGTATTTT
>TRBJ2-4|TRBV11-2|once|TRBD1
CASSPETGSLYF
TGTGCCAGCAGCCCGGAGACAGGGAGTCTGTACTTC
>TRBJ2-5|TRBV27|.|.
CASSLSLSGGPETQYF
TGTGCCAGCAGTTTATCGCTTAGCGGAGGTCCGGAGACCCAGTACTTC
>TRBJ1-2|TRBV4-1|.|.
CASRGDGYTF
TGCGCCAGCAGGGGAGATGGCTACACCTTC
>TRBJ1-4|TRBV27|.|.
CASSFGAGNEKLFF
TGTGCCAGCAGTTTTGGGGCAGGTAATGAAAAACTGTTTTTT
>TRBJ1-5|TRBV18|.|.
CASSHGTSSNQPQHF
TGTGCCAGCTCACACGGGACATCGAGCAATCAGCCCCAGCATTTT
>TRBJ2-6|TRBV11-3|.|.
CASTISGGGSGANVLTF
TGTGCCAGCACCATTAGTGGGGGCGGCTCTGGGGCCAACGTCCTGACTTTC
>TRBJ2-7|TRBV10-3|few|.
CAIRLSGTRDEQYF
TGTGCCATCAGATTAAGCGGTACAAGGGACGAGCAGTACTTC
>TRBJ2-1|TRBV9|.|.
CASSGAGPHNEQFF
TGTGCCAGCAGCGGGGCGGGGCCACACAATGAGCAGTTCTTC
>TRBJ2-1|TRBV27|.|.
CASFSGHEQFF
TGTGCCAGTTTCTCGGGTCATGAGCAGTTCTTC
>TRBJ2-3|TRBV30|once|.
CAWSTLTGGALHTDTQYF
TGTGCCTGGAGTACGTTAACGGGGGGCGCCTTACACACAGATACGCAGTATTTT
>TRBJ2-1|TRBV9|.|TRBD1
CASSVGGGAYNEQFF
TGTGCCAGCAGCGTAGGAGGGGGCGCCTACAATGAGCAGTTCTTC
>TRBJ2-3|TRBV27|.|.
CASSLSDMRTDTQYF
TGTGCCAGCAGTTTATCGGATATGCGGACAGATACGCAGTATTTT
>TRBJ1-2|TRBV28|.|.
CASSSDTNYGYTF
TGTGCCAGCAGCTCCGACACCAACTATGGCTACACCTTC
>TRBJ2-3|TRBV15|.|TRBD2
CATSSGGAADTQYF
TGTGCCACCAGCAGCGGGGGGGCGGCAGATACGCAGTATTTT
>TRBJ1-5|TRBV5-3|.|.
CARSLEGAWNQPQHF
TGTGCCAGAAGCTTGGAAGGAGCATGGAATCAGCCCCAGCATTTT
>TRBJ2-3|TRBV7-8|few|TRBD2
CASSSLAGDTDTQYF
TGTGCCAGCAGCAGTCTAGCGGGAGACACAGATACGCAGTATTTT
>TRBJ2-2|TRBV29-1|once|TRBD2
CSVLAGRNTGELFF
TGCAGCGTCCTAGCGGGTAGGAACACCGGGGAGCTGTTTTTT
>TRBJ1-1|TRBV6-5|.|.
CASRFYRATEAFF
TGTGCCAGCAGATTCTACAGGGCCACTGAAGCTTTCTTT
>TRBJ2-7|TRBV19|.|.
CASSPSDRATNSYEQYF
TGTGCCAGTAGTCCCTCTGACAGAGCAACAAACTCCTACGAGCAGTACTTC
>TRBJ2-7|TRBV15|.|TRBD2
CATSTQRDRYEQYF
TGTGCCACCAGCACTCAGCGGGACCGCTACGAGCAGTACTTC
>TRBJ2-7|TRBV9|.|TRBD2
CASSVGGGLYEQYF
TGTGCCAGCAGCGTAGGCGGGGGACTCTACGAGCAGTACTTC
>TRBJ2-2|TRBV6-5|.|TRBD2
CASSYSGMNTGELFF
TGTGCCAGCAGTTACAGCGGGATGAACACCGGGGAGCTGTTTTTT
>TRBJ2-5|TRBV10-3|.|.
CAISESLGVWETQYF
TGTGCCATCAGTGAGTCGTTAGGGGTATGGGAGACCCAGTACTTC